This TCR beta chain came from a study of shared T cell receptors in the human thymus. The CDR3 totals 15 residues. CDR1 MNHEY and CDR2 SVGAGI come from the germline V gene. The V end lost 5 bases, the J end lost 4 bases, and 17 bases lay between the germline ends. The repertoire was sequenced with immunoSEQ multiplex PCR; TCRdb's copy has only in-frame clones and lacks some. Counted here are hundreds of thousands of clones, 70% to 90% occurring once; the ten biggest clones make up roughly 0.0087%. The same specimen was also included in a second study, on human thymus T cells. This second study says: It was from resections taken during corrective heart surgery that the thymus tissue came. Related studies found that unrelated individuals share highly overlapping thymic repertoires.

This receptor was taken from a boy under three years old with a congenital heart defect. The sample was thymocytes. The V call is TRBV6-5, the J call TRBJ1-1; D is perhaps TRBD1 (5 bases). CDR3 DNA sequence: TGTGCCAGCAGTACCAGGGAGGACTCGGGCACTGAAGCTTTCTTT. Amino acids: CASSTREDSGTEAFF.